Each of the 18 T cell receptor beta chains below was sequenced from the same sample in a study of immune evolution from preneoplasia to lung adenocarcinoma. TCRdb's table, derived via immunoSEQ multiplex PCR, lists solely in-frame clones and lacks some. The table shows approximately 6,900 clones, with approximately 80% occurring only once. Specimen: FFPE lung adenocarcinoma in situ tissue. The receptors come from a donor older than 65 with lung adenocarcinoma.

This clone was counted between two and nine times. The chain carries TRBV6-1 and TRBJ2-3; 11 bases align to TRBD2. V was clipped by 6 bases and J by 6 bases; unmatched bases: 8. The CDR3 covers 15 residues. Germline V CDR1 and CDR2: MNHNS, SASEGT. The CDR3 region has the DNA TGTGCCAGCAGAGCTACTAGCGGGGGATGGGATACGCAGTATTTT. Translated: CASRATSGGWDTQYF.

The chain couples TRBV6-6 to TRBJ2-5, with 11 bases identical to TRBD1. This CDR3 region has 16 residues. Per germline, CDR1 MNHNY and CDR2 SVGAGI (reference sequence). V shed 4 bases and J 5 bases; nucleotides not matched to a gene: 9. The CDR3 bases are TGTGCCAGCAGTTCCCAGGACAGGGGGCTGGTGGAGACCCAGTACTTC. It translates to CASSSQDRGLVETQYF.

V and J are TRBV10-1 and TRBJ2-1; 8 bases align to TRBD2. The CDR3 totals 15 residues. The trim removed 4 bases at V and 7 bases at J, leaving 9 bases unmatched. Germline lookup yields CDR1 WNHNN and CDR2 SYGVQD (reference sequence). In nucleotides, the CDR3 is TGCGCCAGCAGTGGACTAGCGTCCGGGAGGAATGAGCAGTTCTTC. Translated, it gives CASSGLASGRNEQFF.

The chain uses TRBV7-8 and TRBJ2-5, with 9 bases that match TRBD2. V lost 8 bases and J lost 4; bases outside the gene matches: 11. The CDR3 runs to 15 residues. The germline V gene encodes CDR1 SGHVS and CDR2 FQNEAQ. This CDR3 is CASPPSGGSLETQYF. CDR3 nucleotide sequence: TGTGCCAGCCCCCCCAGCGGGGGGAGCCTAGAGACCCAGTACTTC.

V is TRBV18 and J is TRBJ2-1; 8 bases align to TRBD1. Looked up from germline, CDR1 is KGHSH and CDR2 is LQKENI. Losses at the gene ends were 4 bases for V and 3 bases for J; bases not matched to a gene: 5. CDR3 size: 15 residues. The CDR3 DNA is TGTGCCAGCTCACGAGGACAGGGAATCTACAATGAGCAGTTCTTC. Translation gives CASSRGQGIYNEQFF. Full variable domain (missing parts from reference TRBV18 and TRBJ2-1): NAGVMQNPRHLVRRRGQEARLRCSPMKGHSHVYWYRQLPEEGLKFMVYLQKENIIDESGMPKERFSAEFPKEGPSILRIQQVVRGDSAAYFCASSRGQGIYNEQFFGPGTRLTVL.

This clone was seen just once. This chain uses TRBV9 with TRBJ2-7; a possible D gene is TRBD2 (6 bases). Germline lookup yields CDR1 SGDLS and CDR2 YYNGEE. V lost 0 bases and J lost 2, with 9 bases in between. The CDR3 runs to 14 residues. In DNA, the CDR3 is TGTGCCAGCAGCGTAGAGGGACTTGCCTACGAGCAGTACTTC. Amino acids: CASSVEGLAYEQYF.

The rearrangement uses TRBV7-9 and TRBJ1-2; D not resolved. Germline CDR1 and CDR2: SEHNR and FQNEAQ (reference sequence). CDR3 size: 12 residues. V was trimmed by 3 bases and J by 5 bases, leaving 7 bases between them. This chain's CDR3 is CASSFSDYGYTF. The CDR3 DNA reads as TGTGCCAGCAGCTTCTCCGATTATGGCTACACCTTC.

The chain links TRBV29-1 to TRBJ2-1, with 12 positions matching TRBD2. The V segment lost 5 bases and the J segment 2 bases; nucleotides outside the gene matches: 7. The germline V gene encodes CDR1 SQVTM and CDR2 ANQGSEA. The CDR3 runs to 16 residues. CDR3 nucleotides: TGCAGCGTTCCGAAGACTAGCGGGGGAACCTACAATGAGCAGTTCTTC. This translates into CSVPKTSGGTYNEQFF.

The chain links TRBV10-3 to TRBJ1-2; TRBD1 agrees at 7 bases. V shed 4 bases, J shed 4 bases, and the junction held 12 bases outside the gene matches. The CDR3 length is 16 residues. Germline CDR1 ENHRY, CDR2 SYGVKD. CDR3 coding DNA: TGTGCCATCAGTGCTGGGGGGGGCCGGGACAGCTATGGCTACACCTTC. As protein: CAISAGGGRDSYGYTF.

The genes are TRBV10-3 and TRBJ2-1; 14 nucleotides line up with TRBD2. The V gene's germline CDR1 is ENHRY and CDR2 SYGVKD. This CDR3 has 15 residues. The CDR3 reads CASSAGTSGSNEQFF. Here the CDR3 DNA reads TGTGCTTCCTCGGCCGGGACTAGCGGGAGTAATGAGCAGTTCTTC.

This CDR3 is CASSRGPYNEQFF. Written as DNA, the CDR3 is TGTGCCAGCAGCCGGGGGCCATACAATGAGCAGTTCTTC. The V and J genes are TRBV6-1 and TRBJ2-1; D may correspond to TRBD1 or TRBD2 (6 bases each). Germline-derived CDR1 and CDR2 are MNHNS and SASEGT. The CDR3 length is 13 residues. V lost 6 bases and J lost 4, with 10 bases in between.

The chain uses TRBV2 and TRBJ1-6, with D possibly matching TRBD1 (5 bases). V lost 6 bases, J lost 10 bases, and 19 bases lay in between. The CDR3 is 15 residues long. Germline CDR1 SNHLY, CDR2 FYNNEI. The CDR3 region is CASSVRQPSRSPLHF. In nucleotides, the CDR3 is TGTGCCAGCAGCGTTAGACAGCCCTCCAGGTCACCCCTCCACTTT.

This clone has more than one count but fewer than ten. The chain combines TRBV4-1 with TRBJ1-6; the D is unclear. The CDR3 sequence is 15 residues long. Germline CDR1 MGHRA, CDR2 YSYEKL. V gave up 2 bases and J gave up 6 bases, with 11 bases separating them. In DNA, the CDR3 is TGCGCCAGCAGCCAACCAAGACTTTTTAATTCACCCCTCCACTTT. Protein sequence: CASSQPRLFNSPLHF.

This chain's CDR3 is CAISVSQNTEAFF. The CDR3 DNA follows: TGTGCCATCAGTGTTTCCCAGAACACTGAAGCTTTCTTT. The J gene is TRBJ1-1, the V gene TRBV10-3; D unclear. Germline V CDR1 and CDR2: ENHRY, SYGVKD. The CDR3 is 13 amino acids. Trimming pared 4 bases from V and 1 base from J, leaving 7 bases between.

A few counts support this clone. The chain has TRBV9 and TRBJ2-3; a weak D match, TRBD2 (5 bases). The CDR3 consists of 13 residues. V was pared by 4 bases and J by 3 bases, with 9 bases between. Germline V gene sequence: CDR1 SGDLS, CDR2 YYNGEE. In DNA, the CDR3 is TGTGCCAGCAGCAGGGAGTTTACAGATACGCAGTATTTT. It codes for CASSREFTDTQYF. The full variable domain, completed using reference TRBV9 and TRBJ2-3, is DSGVTQTPKHLITATGQRVTLRCSPRSGDLSVYWYQQSLDQGLQFLIQYYNGEERAKGNILERFSAQQFPDLHSELNLSSLELGDSALYFCASSREFTDTQYFGPGTRLTVL.

V is TRBV19 and J is TRBJ2-7; either TRBD1 or TRBD2 may supply D (5 bases each). The germline V and J ends were trimmed by 7 bases and 0 bases, with 16 bases remaining between them. The CDR3 totals 15 residues. Germline loops: CDR1 LNHDA, CDR2 SQIVND (reference sequence). DNA for the CDR3: TGTGCCAGTACTCCCGGGACGGCGAGCTCCTACGAGCAGTACTTC. Translating it yields CASTPGTASSYEQYF.

The chain has TRBV6-5 and TRBJ1-2, with a possible D match to TRBD1 (5 bases). Trimming removed 9 bases at V and 8 bases at J, with 19 bases between. Germline-derived CDR1 and CDR2 are MNHEY and SVGAGI. This CDR3 comprises 13 residues. CDR3 in DNA: TGTGCCAGTTATCAGAGGGGAGGCGGCGGCTACACCTTC. Translating it yields CASYQRGGGGYTF.

The chain links TRBV19 to TRBJ1-2, with TRBD1 identical over 10 bases. The germline V gene has CDR1 LNHDA and CDR2 SQIVND (reference sequence). The CDR3 runs to 16 residues. V trimming: 3 bases; J trimming: 8 bases; junction bases outside the gene matches: 12. CDR3 bases: TGTGCCAGTAGTATCCGTTTGGTGGGACAGGGGCGCGGCTACACCTTC. Protein product: CASSIRLVGQGRGYTF.